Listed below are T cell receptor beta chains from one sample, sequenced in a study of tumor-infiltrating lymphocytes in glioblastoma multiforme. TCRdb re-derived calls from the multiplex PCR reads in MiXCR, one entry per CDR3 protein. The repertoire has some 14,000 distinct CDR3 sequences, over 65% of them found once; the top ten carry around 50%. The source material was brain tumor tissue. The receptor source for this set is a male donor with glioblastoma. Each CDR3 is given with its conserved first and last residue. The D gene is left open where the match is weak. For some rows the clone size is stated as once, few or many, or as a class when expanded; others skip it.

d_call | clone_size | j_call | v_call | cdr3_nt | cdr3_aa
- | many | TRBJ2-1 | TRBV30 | TGTGCCTGGAGCGTGGTACTAGCCTTGTCCTACAATGAGCAGTTCTTC | CAWSVVLALSYNEQFF
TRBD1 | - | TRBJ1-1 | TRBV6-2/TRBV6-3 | TGTGCCAGCAGTCCGGGGACAGGATCGAACACTGAAGCTTTCTTT | CASSPGTGSNTEAFF
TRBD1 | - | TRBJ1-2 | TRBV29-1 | TGCAGCATGGCCGGGACAGGGGGGGGGGGCAACGGCTACACCTTC | CSMAGTGGGGNGYTF
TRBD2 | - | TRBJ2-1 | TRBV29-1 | TGCACCAGCGGGGGATCGGGTGAGCAGTTCTTC | CTSGGSGEQFF
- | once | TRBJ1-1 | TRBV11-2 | TGTGCCAGCAGGGCTATTCTAGGGGTTGGGAACACTGAAGCTGTCTTT | CASRAILGVGNTEAVF
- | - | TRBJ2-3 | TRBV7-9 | TGTGCCAGAAGCTTACCCGAATCGTCAGAGACTGATACGCAGTATTTT | CARSLPESSETDTQYF
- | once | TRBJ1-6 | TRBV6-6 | TGTGCCAGCAGAACCCTGGGGCGCTTGTATAATTCACCTCTCCACTTT | CASRTLGRLYNSPLHF
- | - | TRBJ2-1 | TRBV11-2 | TGTGCCAGCAGCTTAGTGTTTAGCTCCTACAATGAGCGGTTCTTC | CASSLVFSSYNERFF
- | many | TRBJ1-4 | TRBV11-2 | TGTGCCAGCAGTCTCATTACTTCTCATGAAAAACTGTTTTTT | CASSLITSHEKLFF
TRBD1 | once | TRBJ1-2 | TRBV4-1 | TGCGCCAGCAGCCAACTAGCCTGGACAGGGACCAACTATGGCTACACCTTC | CASSQLAWTGTNYGYTF
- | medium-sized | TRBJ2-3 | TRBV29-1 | TGCAGCGTTGTCCGGGTTGGGACAGATACGCAGTATTTT | CSVVRVGTDTQYF
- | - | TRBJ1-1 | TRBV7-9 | TGTGCCAGCAGCACCTCGAGGGAAGCTTTCTTT | CASSTSREAFF
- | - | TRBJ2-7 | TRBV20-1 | TGCAGTGCTAGCACATTAGGGAGTATGGCCGTCGAGCAGTACTTC | CSASTLGSMAVEQYF
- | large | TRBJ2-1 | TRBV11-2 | TGTGCCAGCAGCTTAGAACCAGGGTGGGATGAGCAGTTCTTC | CASSLEPGWDEQFF
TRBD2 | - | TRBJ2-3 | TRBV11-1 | TGTGTCAGCAGCTTAGGGCTAGCGGGGAGCACAGATACGCGGTATTTT | CVSSLGLAGSTDTRYF
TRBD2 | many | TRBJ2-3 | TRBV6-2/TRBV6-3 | TGTGCCGGCAGTTACACACTGGCGGGAGGCGCAGATACGCAGTATTTT | CAGSYTLAGGADTQYF
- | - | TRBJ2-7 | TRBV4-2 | TGTGCCAGCAGCCAAGACATCCTGGATGGGCAGTACTTC | CASSQDILDGQYF
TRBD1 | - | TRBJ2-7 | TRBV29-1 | TGCAGCGTTGTCCCTCAGGGGGTGTACGAGCAGTACTTC | CSVVPQGVYEQYF
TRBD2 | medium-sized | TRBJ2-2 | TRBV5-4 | TGTGCCAGCAGCTTGGGTTCTAGCGGAAACACCGGGGAGCTGTTTTTT | CASSLGSSGNTGELFF
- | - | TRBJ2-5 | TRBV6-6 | TGTGCCAGCAGTTACGCGAACCCCCTTAGTGGTGGGGAAGAGACCCAGTACTTC | CASSYANPLSGGEETQYF
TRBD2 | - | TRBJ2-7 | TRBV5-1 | TGTGCCAGCAACTTGGTCGGGACTAGCGGGGGGGCTGTCTACGAGCAGTACTTC | CASNLVGTSGGAVYEQYF
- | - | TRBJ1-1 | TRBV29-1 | TGCAGCGCTCTGAAAGATATGAACACTGAAGCTTTCTTT | CSALKDMNTEAFF
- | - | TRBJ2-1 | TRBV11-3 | TGTGCCAGCATCCCTTGCTTAGGCTTCGGGGCTAGCGTGAGGAACAATGAGCAGTTCTTC | CASIPCLGFGASVRNNEQFF
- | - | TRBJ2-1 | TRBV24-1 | TGTGCCACCAGTTATTTGGAGGGACTCTCACATGAGCAGTCCTTC | CATSYLEGLSHEQSF
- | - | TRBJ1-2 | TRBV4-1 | TGCGCCAGCAGCCAAGATCGATACATGGGGAACTATGGCTACATCTTC | CASSQDRYMGNYGYIF
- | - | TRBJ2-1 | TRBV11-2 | TGTGCCAGCAGCTTAGCCCTTTGGCAAAGCTCCTACAATGAGCAGTTCTTC | CASSLALWQSSYNEQFF
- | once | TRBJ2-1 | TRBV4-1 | TGCGCCAGTAGCCAAGATGTCGACCCAGGATCCTACAATGAGCAGTTCTTC | CASSQDVDPGSYNEQFF
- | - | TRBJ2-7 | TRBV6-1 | TGTGCCAGCAGTGTCATCTACGAGCTGTACTTC | CASSVIYELYF
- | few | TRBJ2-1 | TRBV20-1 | TGCAATGCTAGTGTCAGACCAGCGGGTATTGATGAGCAGTTCTTC | CNASVRPAGIDEQFF
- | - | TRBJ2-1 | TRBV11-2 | TGTGCCAGCAGCTCCGTGGGGCAGTTCCCCTACAATGAGCAGTTCTTC | CASSSVGQFPYNEQFF
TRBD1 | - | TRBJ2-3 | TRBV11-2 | TGTGCCAGCAGCTTAGTGGGCAGGGGGTGGGCCACAGATACGCAGTATTTT | CASSLVGRGWATDTQYF
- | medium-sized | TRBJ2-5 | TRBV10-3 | TGTGCCATCAGTGAGATTGTAGGCAGGGGTGCCCAAGAGACCCAGTACTTC | CAISEIVGRGAQETQYF
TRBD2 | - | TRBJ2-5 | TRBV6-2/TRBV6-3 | TGTGCCAGCAGTTTTGAACTAGCGGGGGATAGGGAGACCCAGTACTTC | CASSFELAGDRETQYF
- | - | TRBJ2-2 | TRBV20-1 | TGCAGTGCTAGAGGGTGGGGTAGCGGCCTTACCGGGGAGCTGTTTTTT | CSARGWGSGLTGELFF
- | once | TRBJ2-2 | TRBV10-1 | TGCGCCAGCAGTGAAATGGCTAGCAGGAGGGCCCGGGGGCTGTTTTTT | CASSEMASRRARGLFF
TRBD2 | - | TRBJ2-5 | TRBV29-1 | TGCAGCGGGAGGAATAGCGGGAGACCCAGTGGGCAAGAGACCCAGTACTTC | CSGRNSGRPSGQETQYF
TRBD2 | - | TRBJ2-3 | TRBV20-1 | TGCAGCGCTAGTCGCCCCGGACTACCGGGAGGGCCGAGTAGCACAAATACGCAGTATTTT | CSASRPGLPGGPSSTNTQYF
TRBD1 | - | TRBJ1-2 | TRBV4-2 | TGTGCCAGCAGCCAAGGTATCGGGACAGGGGCGTTAAGCTATGGCTACACCTTC | CASSQGIGTGALSYGYTF
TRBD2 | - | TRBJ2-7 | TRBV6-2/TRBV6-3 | TGTGTCAGCAGGCTTGAGGCTAGCGGTTACGAGCGGTACTTC | CVSRLEASGYERYF
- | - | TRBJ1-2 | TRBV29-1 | TGCAGCGTTAACGCGGACTTCTCTGGCTACACCTTC | CSVNADFSGYTF
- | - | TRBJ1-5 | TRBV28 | TGTGCCAGCAGTTTCCAAGATAGCATTCAGCCCCAGCATTTT | CASSFQDSIQPQHF
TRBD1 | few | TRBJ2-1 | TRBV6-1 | TGTGCCAGCAGTGACGGGACAGGGGGCAATGAGCAGTTCTTC | CASSDGTGGNEQFF
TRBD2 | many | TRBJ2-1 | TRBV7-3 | TGTGCCAGCAGCTTAGGCGGGGGGGGCGGGGCGAACAATGAGCAGTTCTTC | CASSLGGGGGANNEQFF
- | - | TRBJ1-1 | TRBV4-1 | TGCGTCAGTAGCCAAGAGATTTCGACTGAAGCCTTCTTT | CVSSQEISTEAFF
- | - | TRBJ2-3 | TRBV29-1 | TGCAGCGTTGAAACCGGGACTGGAGATATGCAGTATTTT | CSVETGTGDMQYF